Shown below are 19 T cell receptor beta chains from a single sample sequenced in a study of shared clonotypes between healthy human individuals. The table came from immunoSEQ multiplex PCR; TCRdb's copy has only in-frame clones and leaves some out. The table lists 800,000 to 950,000 clones, 96% of them singletons. The naive CD8 fraction comprised CD45RO-negative cells positively selected for CCR7 and excluded terminally differentiated effector memory CD45RA+ cells. The sequencing sample was made of naive CD8+ T cells sorted from blood. The receptors shown here come from a man aged 25-45 years in good health.

As regards this clone: This sample also contains other DNA sequences that code for the same CDR3. This chain links TRBV27 with TRBJ2-1; D call uncertain. The CDR3 runs 13 residues. The ends were cut back, 1 base at V and 0 bases at J, with 1 base in the middle. Per germline, CDR1 MNHEY and CDR2 SMNVEV (reference sequence). The CDR3 reads CASSLFSYNEQFF. The CDR3 DNA follows: TGTGCCAGCAGTTTATTCTCCTACAATGAGCAGTTCTTC.

The gene calls are TRBV6-1 and TRBJ2-2, with unresolved D. In germline, CDR1 is MNHNS, CDR2 SASEGT. With 1 base removed from V and 1 base from J, the gap between germline ends came to 19 bases. The CDR3 contains 19 residues. CDR3 sequence: CASSEGSLIGTMNTGELFF. In nucleotides, the CDR3 is TGTGCCAGCAGTGAAGGCAGCCTGATCGGAACGATGAACACCGGGGAGCTGTTTTTT.

This sequence joins TRBV5-1 and TRBJ2-5; TRBD2 matches at 11 bases. The CDR3 loop spans 17 amino acids. V was clipped by 4 bases and J by 1 base; unmatched bases: 9. Germline V CDR1 and CDR2: SGHRS, YFSETQ. The CDR3 here is CASSPRGLADFQETQYF. The CDR3 nucleotides are TGCGCCAGCAGCCCCCGGGGACTAGCGGACTTCCAAGAGACCCAGTACTTC.

V and J are TRBV19 and TRBJ2-1, with 14 bases matching TRBD2. Germline CDR1 is LNHDA and CDR2 is SQIVND (reference sequence). J was trimmed by 4 bases and V by 5 bases; bases with no gene match: 7. This CDR3 has 17 residues. CDR3 in amino acids: CASSVGTSGSPYNEQFF. CDR3 nucleotides: TGTGCCAGTAGTGTGGGGACTAGCGGGAGCCCGTACAATGAGCAGTTCTTC.

This clone was observed once. V and J are TRBV4-3 and TRBJ2-7; no definite D call. Germline V lookup: CDR1 LGHNA, CDR2 YSLEER. V lost 1 base to trimming and J lost 4 bases, with 8 bases between them. The CDR3 is made up of 13 amino acids. The CDR3 spells CASSQGGRYEQYF. For the CDR3, the DNA is TGCGCCAGCAGCCAAGGAGGCCGTTACGAGCAGTACTTC.

CDR3 in amino acids: CSFYINEQFF. In DNA, the CDR3 is TGCAGTTTTTATATCAATGAGCAGTTCTTC. V usage is TRBV20-1 and J usage is TRBJ2-1; D ambiguous. CDR3 length equals 10 residues. CDR1 is DFQATT and CDR2 is SNEGSKA in the germline V gene (reference sequence). V lost 8 bases and J 6 bases, leaving 8 bases between the germline ends.

This chain uses TRBV7-9 with TRBJ2-1; D remains ambiguous. CDR1 is SEHNR and CDR2 is FQNEAQ in the germline V gene (reference sequence). V lost 5 bases and J lost 7, with 12 bases in between. This CDR3 has 13 amino acids. CDR3 DNA: TGTGCCAGCAGCCCCCCAGCGACAAATGAGCAGTTCTTC. Translating gives CASSPPATNEQFF.

V gene TRBV15 combines with J gene TRBJ2-7; D perhaps matches TRBD1 (6 bases). CDR1 and CDR2 from the germline V gene are LNHNV and YYDKDF (reference sequence). V was shortened by 3 bases and J by 4 bases, with 7 bases between the two germline ends. CDR3 length equals 12 residues. CDR3 DNA: TGTGCCACCAGCAGTGGACAGTACGAGCAGTACTTC. Translation gives CATSSGQYEQYF.

The chain joins TRBV5-4 to TRBJ2-7; the match to TRBD1 covers 7 bases. The CDR3 covers 15 residues. The V and J ends lost 2 bases and 1 base, in that order; junction bases with no gene match: 6. Germline lookup yields CDR1 SGHNT and CDR2 YYREEE (reference sequence). The CDR3: CASSLGGANSYEQYF. CDR3 sequence (DNA): TGTGCCAGCAGCTTAGGGGGCGCGAATTCCTACGAGCAGTACTTC.

The chain has TRBV7-6 and TRBJ2-5; D is unclear. Germline V CDR1 and CDR2: SGHVS, FNYEAQ. Trimming removed 1 base from V and 3 bases from J, with 3 bases in between. This CDR3 comprises 12 residues. CDR3 coding DNA: TGTGCCAGCAGCTTAGAGGAAGAGACCCAGTACTTC. It specifies CASSLEEETQYF.

The rearrangement uses TRBV11-2 and TRBJ2-3; the D gene is possibly TRBD2 (5 bases). This CDR3 comprises 14 residues. Per the germline V gene, CDR1 is SGHAT and CDR2 is FQNNGV. Trimming stripped 5 bases from V and 0 bases from J, with 9 bases between. This chain's CDR3 is CASSRTFSTDTQYF. The DNA of the CDR3 is TGTGCCAGCAGCCGGACTTTTAGCACAGATACGCAGTATTTT.

The CDR3 DNA is TGCAGCGTTGAAGATGGGGAGGGCGCCTACAATGAGCAGTTCTTC. Amino acid sequence: CSVEDGEGAYNEQFF. This chain joins TRBV29-1 and TRBJ2-1; 7 bases match TRBD2. Trimming removed 0 bases from V and 2 bases from J; junction bases left unmatched: 4. The CDR3 spans 15 residues. Germline V gene data show CDR1 as SQVTM and CDR2 as ANQGSEA.

V usage is TRBV6-5 and J usage is TRBJ1-1, with a tentative D call TRBD1 (5 bases). This CDR3 comprises 14 residues. The V end was cut by 5 bases, the J end by 4 bases, with 14 bases between. Germline CDR1 reads MNHEY; CDR2 reads SVGAGI. CDR3: CASSPTTESTEAFF. The DNA for the CDR3 is TGTGCCAGCAGTCCCACGACAGAAAGCACTGAAGCTTTCTTT.

This chain uses TRBV27 with TRBJ2-1; maybe TRBD2 (5 bases). This CDR3 spans 16 amino acids. The germline CDR1 and CDR2 sequences are MNHEY and SMNVEV (reference sequence). V shed 3 bases and J shed 1 base, with 13 bases lying between them. In nucleotides, the CDR3 is TGTGCCAGCAGTTTTCTCCTAGCCCCTTCCTACAATGAGCAGTTCTTC. Its protein is CASSFLLAPSYNEQFF.

The chain combines TRBV14 with TRBJ2-7; TRBD1 aligns across 9 bases. The ends lost 3 bases at V and 0 bases at J; junction bases unmatched: 9. CDR3 length: 17 residues. Germline CDR1 SGHDN, CDR2 FVKESK. The CDR3 loop reads CASSQLWTGASSYEQYF. The DNA for the CDR3 is TGTGCCAGCAGCCAGTTATGGACAGGGGCGTCCTCCTACGAGCAGTACTTC.

The chain joins TRBV29-1 to TRBJ2-3; D unresolved. Germline V lookup: CDR1 SQVTM, CDR2 ANQGSEA. V was shortened by 7 bases and J by 1 base, with 15 bases between the two germline ends. The CDR3 runs 14 residues. The CDR3 is CSALWIQGTDTQYF. CDR3 in DNA: TGCAGCGCCCTCTGGATCCAGGGCACAGATACGCAGTATTTT.

The V call is TRBV4-1, the J call TRBJ2-1, with 10 nucleotides matching TRBD2. Germline V gene sequence: CDR1 MGHRA, CDR2 YSYEKL. V lost 1 base, J lost 6 bases, and 9 bases stayed unmatched. This CDR3 is 17 amino acids long. The CDR3 nucleotides are TGCGCCAGCAGCCAAGTGCCCGGACTAGCGGCGCTCAATGAGCAGTTCTTC. Amino acid sequence: CASSQVPGLAALNEQFF.

CDR3 sequence: CASSFFARELPDTQYF. The CDR3 DNA is TGTGCCAGCAGCTTTTTCGCCCGGGAGCTCCCAGATACGCAGTATTTT. V usage is TRBV7-9 and J usage is TRBJ2-3; TRBD2 is a possible D gene (6 bases). Trimming took off 3 bases at V and 4 bases at J, with 17 bases between the two ends. CDR3 length: 16 amino acids. Per germline, CDR1 SEHNR and CDR2 FQNEAQ (reference sequence).

The chain couples TRBV7-6 to TRBJ2-7, with D possibly matching TRBD2 (5 bases). CDR1 and CDR2 from the germline V gene are SGHVS and FNYEAQ. V was pared by 5 bases and J by 0 bases, with 17 bases between. The CDR3 is 16 residues long. The DNA of the CDR3 is TGTGCCAGCAGCCCGACTAAGGGTCGGGGCTCCTACGAGCAGTACTTC. It encodes CASSPTKGRGSYEQYF.